These T cell receptor beta chains were read from a single sample in a study of cytomegalovirus exposure and HLA in healthy donors. Repertoires were generated with immunoSEQ multiplex PCR, while TCRdb's copy carries only in-frame clones and drops some. The sample has about 150,000 clones, 72% seen once; the top ten hold over 2%. What was sequenced was PBMCs. All receptors come from a man aged 35-49 years in good health and CMV-seronegative. Both conserved end residues are part of each CDR3. D genes are given only for firm matches. Only some rows state a clone size, as once, few, many or a class for expanded clones.

.,TRBJ2-6,.,TRBV9,CASSPYSVSGANVLTF,TGTGCCAGCAGCCCGTATTCGGTCTCCGGGGCCAACGTCCTGACTTTC
.,TRBJ2-1,TRBD2,TRBV9,CASRPGTSVYNEQFF,TGTGCCAGCAGACCCGGGACTAGCGTGTACAATGAGCAGTTCTTC
.,TRBJ2-3,.,TRBV12-5,CASGLSGPTDTQYF,TGTGCTAGTGGTCTTAGCGGTCCCACAGATACGCAGTATTTT
.,TRBJ2-7,.,TRBV19,CASSSYYEQYF,TGTGCCAGTAGTTCTTATTACGAGCAGTACTTC
.,TRBJ1-1,.,TRBV27,CASSFRAFF,TGTGCCAGCAGTTTCAGAGCTTTCTTT
few,TRBJ2-5,.,TRBV7-2,CASSPRERIQYF,TGTGCCAGCAGCCCCCGGGAGCGGATCCAGTACTTC
.,TRBJ2-7,TRBD1,TRBV4-3,CASSQEGRQGEQYF,TGCGCCAGCAGCCAAGAAGGAAGACAGGGTGAGCAGTACTTC
.,TRBJ1-6,.,TRBV6-5,CASKRSNNSPLHF,TGTGCCAGCAAGCGCAGCAATAATTCACCCCTCCACTTT
.,TRBJ1-2,.,TRBV28,CASSFGPVGIMLYTF,TGTGCCAGCAGTTTCGGGCCCGTCGGGATTATGCTCTACACCTTC
.,TRBJ1-1,.,TRBV28,CASIGGSGYTEAFF,TGTGCCAGCATAGGGGGATCGGGTTACACTGAAGCTTTCTTT
.,TRBJ2-7,TRBD1,TRBV10-1,CASSESSDRVYEQYF,TGCGCCAGCAGTGAGTCAAGTGACAGGGTCTACGAGCAGTACTTC
.,TRBJ2-7,.,TRBV21-1,CASSKEADRSYEQYF,TGTGCCAGCAGCAAAGAAGCGGACAGGTCCTACGAGCAGTACTTC
.,TRBJ2-1,.,TRBV5-1,CASSPSPSSYNEQFF,TGCGCCAGCAGCCCCTCTCCCTCCTCCTACAATGAGCAGTTCTTC
.,TRBJ2-5,.,TRBV2,CASSEAGVGVETQYF,TGTGCCAGCAGTGAGGCAGGGGTCGGGGTAGAGACCCAGTACTTC
.,TRBJ2-7,TRBD2,TRBV7-9,CASSLGLAGEQYF,TGTGCCAGCAGCCTGGGACTAGCGGGGGAGCAGTACTTC
few,TRBJ2-5,TRBD2,TRBV7-7,CASSSQLAGTQETQYF,TGTGCCAGCAGCTCACAACTAGCGGGTACTCAAGAGACCCAGTACTTC
.,TRBJ2-1,TRBD2,TRBV9,CASQAGASGNEQFF,TGTGCCAGCCAAGCGGGAGCTTCGGGCAATGAGCAGTTCTTC
.,TRBJ2-7,TRBD2,TRBV19,CASSTPGLALYEQYF,TGTGCCAGTAGTACACCGGGACTAGCGTTATACGAGCAGTACTTC
.,TRBJ2-5,.,TRBV9,CASSVSGLLSETQYF,TGTGCCAGCAGCGTATCGGGACTCCTGAGCGAGACCCAGTACTTC
few,TRBJ1-5,.,TRBV4-1,CASSQDRQLGSNQPQHF,TGCGCCAGCAGCCAAGATCGACAGTTGGGTAGCAATCAGCCCCAGCATTTT
few,TRBJ2-1,TRBD2,TRBV4-3,CASSQDMTGGLAGTYNEQFF,TGCGCCAGCAGCCAAGATATGACAGGAGGACTAGCGGGAACTTATAATGAGCAGTTCTTC
.,TRBJ2-5,TRBD1,TRBV2,CASNIRDRGETQYF,TGTGCCAGCAATATCCGGGACAGGGGAGAGACCCAGTACTTC
.,TRBJ2-3,.,TRBV27,CASSLFAPLTDTQYF,TGTGCCAGCAGTTTATTTGCGCCCCTCACAGATACGCAGTATTTT
.,TRBJ2-1,TRBD2,TRBV5-4,CASSLLKAGVGLNEQFF,TGTGCCAGCAGCTTGTTAAAGGCGGGGGTCGGACTCAATGAGCAGTTCTTC
.,TRBJ1-5,.,TRBV30,CAWSWSVNQPQHF,TGTGCCTGGAGTTGGTCGGTAAATCAGCCCCAGCATTTT
.,TRBJ1-5,.,TRBV7-8,CASSLDPGPGGNQPQHF,TGTGCCAGCAGCTTAGACCCAGGGCCCGGTGGCAATCAGCCCCAGCATTTT
.,TRBJ2-1,.,TRBV5-6,CASSMRRSSSYNEQFF,TGTGCCAGCAGCATGCGCCGCTCGAGCTCCTACAATGAGCAGTTCTTC
few,TRBJ2-2,TRBD2,TRBV6-5,CASSLTSAGELFF,TGTGCCAGCAGTTTGACTAGCGCGGGGGAGCTGTTTTTT
.,TRBJ2-7,.,TRBV21-1,CASSIYRGQNEQYF,TGTGCCAGCAGCATCTACAGGGGGCAGAACGAGCAGTACTTC
.,TRBJ1-2,.,TRBV6-6,CASSLHIDIPGGYTF,TGTGCCAGCAGCCTTCATATCGACATACCTGGAGGCTACACCTTC
.,TRBJ2-3,.,TRBV7-2,CASSPNNLGVGDTQYF,TGTGCCAGCAGCCCGAACAATCTAGGCGTCGGAGATACGCAGTATTTT
.,TRBJ2-6,TRBD1,TRBV27,CASSLLGQGSGANVLTF,TGTGCCAGCAGTTTACTAGGACAGGGGTCTGGGGCCAACGTCCTGACTTTC
.,TRBJ1-5,TRBD1,TRBV7-2,CASRRQGGNQPQNF,TGTGCCAGCAGGCGACAGGGGGGCAATCAGCCCCAGAATTTT
.,TRBJ2-2,.,TRBV18,CASSPRSVTNTGELFF,TGTGCCAGCTCACCCCGCAGCGTAACGAACACCGGGGAGCTGTTTTTT
.,TRBJ2-2,.,TRBV27,CASSFQGVGTGELFF,TGTGCCAGCAGTTTCCAAGGGGTCGGCACCGGGGAGCTGTTTTTT
medium-sized,TRBJ2-1,TRBD2,TRBV6-1,CASSDTFSGRATYNEQFF,TGTGCCAGCAGTGACACGTTTAGCGGGAGGGCCACCTACAATGAGCAGTTCTTC
.,TRBJ1-1,TRBD1,TRBV5-1,CASSFGDRNMNTEAFF,TGCGCCAGCAGCTTCGGGGACAGAAATATGAACACTGAAGCTTTCTTT
.,TRBJ1-6,.,TRBV5-1,CASRDGRDTHNSPLHF,TGCGCCAGCAGGGACGGCCGGGACACTCATAATTCACCCCTCCACTTT
.,TRBJ1-5,.,TRBV28,CATYEQGGQPQHF,TGTGCCACCTACGAGCAGGGAGGGCAGCCCCAGCATTTT
.,TRBJ2-3,TRBD2,TRBV5-1,CASSPGTGTTSGSYTDTQYF,TGCGCCAGCAGCCCGGGGACAGGCACGACTAGCGGGAGCTACACAGATACGCAGTATTTT
.,TRBJ2-7,.,TRBV28,CASSLRRSAEQYF,TGTGCCAGCAGTTTAAGGCGGTCGGCCGAGCAGTACTTC
.,TRBJ2-6,.,TRBV10-2,CASSAVTATSGANVLTF,TGCGCCAGCAGTGCCGTGACAGCCACGTCTGGGGCCAACGTCCTGACTTTC
.,TRBJ2-5,.,TRBV7-9,CASSGRDTQWSQYF,TGTGCCAGCAGCGGCCGGGACACCCAATGGTCCCAGTACTTC
.,TRBJ1-2,.,TRBV28,CASSLSINYGYTF,TGTGCCAGCAGTTTAAGCATTAACTATGGCTACACCTTC
once,TRBJ1-2,.,TRBV2,CASTQPRSSNYGYTF,TGTGCCAGCACTCAACCAAGGAGTTCAAACTATGGCTACACCTTC
.,TRBJ2-7,TRBD2,TRBV5-1,CASSLGSPGIGGGARNEQYF,TGCGCCAGCAGCTTGGGGTCCCCGGGAATCGGGGGGGGAGCAAGAAACGAGCAGTACTTC
.,TRBJ1-1,.,TRBV19,CASSKRDTEAFF,TGTGCCAGTAGTAAACGGGACACTGAAGCTTTCTTT